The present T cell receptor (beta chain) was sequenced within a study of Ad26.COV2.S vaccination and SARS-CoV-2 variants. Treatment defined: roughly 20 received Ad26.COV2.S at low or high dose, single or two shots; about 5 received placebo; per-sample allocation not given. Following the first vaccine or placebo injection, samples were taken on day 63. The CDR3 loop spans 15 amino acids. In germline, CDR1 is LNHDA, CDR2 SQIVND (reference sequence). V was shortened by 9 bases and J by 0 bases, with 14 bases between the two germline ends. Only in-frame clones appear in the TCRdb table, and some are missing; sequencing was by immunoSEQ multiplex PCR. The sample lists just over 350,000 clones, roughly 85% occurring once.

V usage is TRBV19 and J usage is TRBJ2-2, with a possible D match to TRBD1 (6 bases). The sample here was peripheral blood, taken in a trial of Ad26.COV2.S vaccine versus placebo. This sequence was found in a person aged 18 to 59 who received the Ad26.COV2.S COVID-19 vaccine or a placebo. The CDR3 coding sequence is TGTGCCAGCTCCAGACAGGCCGCGAACACCGGGGAGCTGTTTTTT. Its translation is CASSRQAANTGELFF. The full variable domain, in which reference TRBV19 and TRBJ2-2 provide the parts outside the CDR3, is DGGITQSPKYLFRKEGQNVTLSCEQNLNHDAMYWYRQDPGQGLRLIYYSQIVNDFQKGDIAEGYSVSREKKESFPLTVTSAQKNPTAFYLCASSRQAANTGELFFGEGSRLTVL.